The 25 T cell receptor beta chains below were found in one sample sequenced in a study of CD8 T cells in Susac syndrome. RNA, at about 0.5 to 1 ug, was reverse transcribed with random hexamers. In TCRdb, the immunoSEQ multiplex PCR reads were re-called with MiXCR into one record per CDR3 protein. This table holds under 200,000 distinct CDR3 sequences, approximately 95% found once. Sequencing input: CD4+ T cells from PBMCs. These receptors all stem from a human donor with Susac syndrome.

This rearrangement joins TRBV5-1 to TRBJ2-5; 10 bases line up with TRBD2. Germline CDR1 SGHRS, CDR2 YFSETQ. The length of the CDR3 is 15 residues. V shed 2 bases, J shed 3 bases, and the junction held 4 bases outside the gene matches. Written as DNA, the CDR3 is TGCGCCAGCAGCTTTAGAGCGGGAGGGGAAGAGACCCAGTACTTC. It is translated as CASSFRAGGEETQYF. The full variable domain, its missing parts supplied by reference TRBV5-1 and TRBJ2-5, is KAGVTQTPRYLIKTRGQQVTLSCSPISGHRSVSWYQQTPGQGLQFLFEYFSETQRNKGNFPGRFSGRQFSNSRSEMNVSTLELGDSALYLCASSFRAGGEETQYFGPGTRLLVL.

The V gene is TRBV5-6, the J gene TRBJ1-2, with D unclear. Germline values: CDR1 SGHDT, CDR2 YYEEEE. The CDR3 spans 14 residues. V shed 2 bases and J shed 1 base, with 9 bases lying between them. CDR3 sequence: CASSLRDRNYGYTF. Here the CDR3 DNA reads TGTGCCAGCAGCTTACGAGACCGTAACTATGGCTACACCTTC.

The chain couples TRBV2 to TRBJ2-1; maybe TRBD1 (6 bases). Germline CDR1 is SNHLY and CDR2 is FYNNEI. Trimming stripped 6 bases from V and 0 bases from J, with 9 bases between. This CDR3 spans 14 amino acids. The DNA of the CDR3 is TGTGCCAGCAGCAGGGGTAGCTCCTACAATGAGCAGTTCTTC. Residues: CASSRGSSYNEQFF.

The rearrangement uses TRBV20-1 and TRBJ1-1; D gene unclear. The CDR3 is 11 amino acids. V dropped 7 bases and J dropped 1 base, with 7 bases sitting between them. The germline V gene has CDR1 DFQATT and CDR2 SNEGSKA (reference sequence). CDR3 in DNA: TGCAGTGTAGCGGGGAACACTGAAGCTTTCTTT. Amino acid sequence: CSVAGNTEAFF.

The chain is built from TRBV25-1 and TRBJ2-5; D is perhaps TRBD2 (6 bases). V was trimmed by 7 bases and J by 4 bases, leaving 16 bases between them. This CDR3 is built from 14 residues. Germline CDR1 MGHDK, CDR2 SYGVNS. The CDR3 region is CASNLGGAGETQYF. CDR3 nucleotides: TGTGCCAGCAATTTGGGCGGGGCGGGAGAGACCCAGTACTTC.

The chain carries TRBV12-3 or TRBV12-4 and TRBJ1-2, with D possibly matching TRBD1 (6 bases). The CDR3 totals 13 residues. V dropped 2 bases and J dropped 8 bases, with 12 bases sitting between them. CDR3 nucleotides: TGTGCCAGCAGTTTAAACAGGGCTGACGGCTACACCTTC. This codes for CASSLNRADGYTF.

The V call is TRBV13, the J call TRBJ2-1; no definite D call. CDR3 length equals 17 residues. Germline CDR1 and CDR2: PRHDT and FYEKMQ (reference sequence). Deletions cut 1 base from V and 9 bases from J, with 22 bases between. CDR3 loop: CASSLVVGLGTPTEQFF. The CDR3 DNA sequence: TGTGCCAGCAGCTTAGTAGTCGGGCTAGGCACCCCCACTGAGCAGTTCTTC.

The CDR3: CATRTDRSSSGANVLTF. CDR3 DNA sequence: TGTGCCACCCGGACAGATCGATCCTCCTCTGGGGCCAACGTCCTGACTTTC. The chain combines TRBV18 with TRBJ2-6; D possibly corresponds to TRBD1 (6 bases). Trimming left V 10 bases short and J 0 bases short, with 19 bases between. The CDR3 sequence is 17 residues long. Germline-derived CDR1 and CDR2 are KGHSH and LQKENI.

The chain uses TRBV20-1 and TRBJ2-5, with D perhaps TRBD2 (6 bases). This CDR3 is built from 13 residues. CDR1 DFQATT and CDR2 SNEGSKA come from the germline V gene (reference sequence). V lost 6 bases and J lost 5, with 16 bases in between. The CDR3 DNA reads TGCAGTGCCCCCAAAAGCGGGTCCGAGACCCAGTACTTC. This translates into CSAPKSGSETQYF.

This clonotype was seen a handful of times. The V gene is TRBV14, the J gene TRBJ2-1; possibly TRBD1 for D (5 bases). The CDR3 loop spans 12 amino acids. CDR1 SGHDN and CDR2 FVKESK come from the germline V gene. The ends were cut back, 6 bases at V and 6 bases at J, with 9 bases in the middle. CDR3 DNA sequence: TGTGCCAGCAGTCTTCAGGGCAATGAGCAGTTCTTC. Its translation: CASSLQGNEQFF.

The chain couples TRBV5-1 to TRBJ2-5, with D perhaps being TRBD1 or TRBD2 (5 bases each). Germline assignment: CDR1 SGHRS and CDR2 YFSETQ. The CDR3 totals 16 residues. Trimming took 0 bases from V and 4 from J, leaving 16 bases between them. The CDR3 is CASSLEPPWGRETQYF. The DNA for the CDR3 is TGCGCCAGCAGCTTGGAGCCACCCTGGGGGAGAGAGACCCAGTACTTC.

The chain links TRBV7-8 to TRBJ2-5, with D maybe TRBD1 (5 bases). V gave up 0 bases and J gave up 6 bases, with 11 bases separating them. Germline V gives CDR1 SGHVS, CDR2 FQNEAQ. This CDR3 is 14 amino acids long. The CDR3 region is CASSLAEAGQTQYF. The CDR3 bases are TGTGCCAGCAGCTTAGCAGAGGCAGGGCAGACCCAGTACTTC.

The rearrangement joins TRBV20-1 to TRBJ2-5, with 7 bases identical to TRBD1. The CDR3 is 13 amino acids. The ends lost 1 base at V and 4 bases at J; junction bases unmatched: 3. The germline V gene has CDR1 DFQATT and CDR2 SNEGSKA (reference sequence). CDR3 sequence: CSARGSGGETQYF. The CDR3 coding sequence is TGCAGTGCTAGAGGGTCAGGGGGAGAGACCCAGTACTTC.

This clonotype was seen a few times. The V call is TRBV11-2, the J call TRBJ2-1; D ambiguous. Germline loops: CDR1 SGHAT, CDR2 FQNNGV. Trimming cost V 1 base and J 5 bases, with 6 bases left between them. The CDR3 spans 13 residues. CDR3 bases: TGTGCCAGCAGCTTAGGGGCGAACAATGAGCAGTTCTTC. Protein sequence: CASSLGANNEQFF. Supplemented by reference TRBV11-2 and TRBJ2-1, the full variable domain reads EAGVAQSPRYKIIEKRQSVAFWCNPISGHATLYWYQQILGQGPKLLIQFQNNGVVDDSQLPKDRFSAERLKGVDSTLKIQPAKLEDSAVYLCASSLGANNEQFFGPGTRLTVL.

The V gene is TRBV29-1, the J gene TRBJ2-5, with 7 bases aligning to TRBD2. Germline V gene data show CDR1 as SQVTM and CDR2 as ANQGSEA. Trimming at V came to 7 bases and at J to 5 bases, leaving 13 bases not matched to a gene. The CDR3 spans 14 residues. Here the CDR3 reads CSADPAGVGETQYF. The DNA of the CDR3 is TGCAGCGCCGATCCCGCGGGGGTTGGCGAGACCCAGTACTTC. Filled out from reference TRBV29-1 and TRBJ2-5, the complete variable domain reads SAVISQKPSRDICQRGTSLTIQCQVDSQVTMMFWYRQQPGQSLTLIATANQGSEATYESGFVIDKFPISRPNLTFSTLTVSNMSPEDSSIYLCSADPAGVGETQYFGPGTRLLVL.

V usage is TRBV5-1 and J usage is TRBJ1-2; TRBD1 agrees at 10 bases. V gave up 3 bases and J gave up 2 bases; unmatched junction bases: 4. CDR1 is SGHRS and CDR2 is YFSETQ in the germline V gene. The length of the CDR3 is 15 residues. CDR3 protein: CASSSTGGDNYGYTF. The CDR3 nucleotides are TGCGCCAGCAGCTCGACAGGGGGCGACAACTATGGCTACACCTTC.

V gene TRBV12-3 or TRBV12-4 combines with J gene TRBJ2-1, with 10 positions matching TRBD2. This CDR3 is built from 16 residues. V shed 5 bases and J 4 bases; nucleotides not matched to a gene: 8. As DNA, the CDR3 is TGTGCCAGCAGTGGAAGCGGGAGGGCCGGATACAATGAGCAGTTCTTC. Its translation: CASSGSGRAGYNEQFF.

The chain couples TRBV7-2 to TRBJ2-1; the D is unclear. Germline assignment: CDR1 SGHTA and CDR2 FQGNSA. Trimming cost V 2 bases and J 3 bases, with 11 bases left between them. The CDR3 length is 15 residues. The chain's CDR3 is CASSLFFVGYNEQFF. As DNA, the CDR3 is TGTGCCAGCAGCTTATTCTTTGTGGGCTACAATGAGCAGTTCTTC.

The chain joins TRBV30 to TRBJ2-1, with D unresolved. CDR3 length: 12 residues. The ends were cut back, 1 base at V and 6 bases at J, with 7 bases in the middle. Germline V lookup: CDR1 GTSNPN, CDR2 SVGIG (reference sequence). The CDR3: CAWSGQVNEQFF. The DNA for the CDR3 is TGTGCCTGGAGTGGTCAGGTCAATGAGCAGTTCTTC.

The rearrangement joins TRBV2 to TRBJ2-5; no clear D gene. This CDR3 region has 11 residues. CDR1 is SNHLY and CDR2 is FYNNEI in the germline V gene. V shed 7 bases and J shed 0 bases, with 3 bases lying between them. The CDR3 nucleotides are TGTGCCAGCATATACCAAGAGACCCAGTACTTC. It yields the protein CASIYQETQYF.

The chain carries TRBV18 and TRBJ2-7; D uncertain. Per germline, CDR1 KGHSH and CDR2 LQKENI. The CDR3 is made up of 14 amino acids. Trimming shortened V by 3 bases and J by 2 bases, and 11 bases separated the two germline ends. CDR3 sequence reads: CASSPLPGPYEQYV. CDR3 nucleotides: TGTGCCAGCTCACCGCTCCCGGGTCCCTACGAGCAGTACGTC.

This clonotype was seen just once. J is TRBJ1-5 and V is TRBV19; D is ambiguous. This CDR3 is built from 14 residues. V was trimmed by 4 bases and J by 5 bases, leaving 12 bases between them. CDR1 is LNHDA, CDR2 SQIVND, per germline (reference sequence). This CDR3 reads CASSTSRPDQPQHF. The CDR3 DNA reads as TGTGCCAGTAGTACGTCTCGACCAGATCAGCCCCAGCATTTT.

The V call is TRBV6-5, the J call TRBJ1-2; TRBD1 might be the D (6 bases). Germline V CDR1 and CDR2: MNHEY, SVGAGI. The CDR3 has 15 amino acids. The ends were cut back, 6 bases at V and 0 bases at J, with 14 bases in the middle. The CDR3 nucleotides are TGTGCCAGCAGCTACACAGGGTTCGCTAACTATGGCTACACCTTC. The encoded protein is CASSYTGFANYGYTF.

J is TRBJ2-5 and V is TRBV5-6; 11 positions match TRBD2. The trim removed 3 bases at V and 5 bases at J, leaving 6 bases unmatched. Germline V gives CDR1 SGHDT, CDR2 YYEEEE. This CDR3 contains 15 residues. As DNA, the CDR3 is TGTGCCAGCAGCTCCTATACTAGCGGGGGCGAGACCCAGTACTTC. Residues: CASSSYTSGGETQYF.

This CDR3 reads CASSTTGVWGELFF. The CDR3 DNA reads as TGTGCCAGCAGCACGACAGGGGTTTGGGGGGAGCTGTTTTTT. This chain joins TRBV28 and TRBJ2-2, with 8 nucleotides matching TRBD1. The CDR3 runs 14 residues. The germline CDR1 and CDR2 sequences are MDHEN and SYDVKM. V lost 6 bases and J lost 8; bases outside the gene matches: 8.